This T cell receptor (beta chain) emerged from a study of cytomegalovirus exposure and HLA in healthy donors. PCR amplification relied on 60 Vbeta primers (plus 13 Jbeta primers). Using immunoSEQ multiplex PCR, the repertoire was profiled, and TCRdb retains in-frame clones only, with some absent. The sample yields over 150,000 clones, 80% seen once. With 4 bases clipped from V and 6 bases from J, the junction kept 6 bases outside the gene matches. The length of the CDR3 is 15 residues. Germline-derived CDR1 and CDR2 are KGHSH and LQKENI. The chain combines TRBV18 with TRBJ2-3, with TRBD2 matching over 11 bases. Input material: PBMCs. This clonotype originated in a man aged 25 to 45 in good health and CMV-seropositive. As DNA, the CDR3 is TGTGCCAGCTCACTGACTAGCGGGGACGGGGATACGCAGTATTTT. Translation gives CASSLTSGDGDTQYF.